Listed here are 18 T cell receptor beta chains from one sample, sequenced in a study of T cells in Graves' hyperthyroidism and ophthalmopathy. Using RNA transcripts as the source, TCR beta CDR3 regions were amplified. With the HTBI primer set, the TCR CDR3 went through a first round of RT-PCR. From the multiplex PCR reads, TCRdb called clonotypes with MiXCR, one entry per CDR3 protein. This sample carries 650,000 to 800,000 distinct CDR3 sequences, 45% of them seen once, and the ten largest clones take less than 9%. Sequenced: peripheral blood or thyroid tissue (not recorded which). The source is an adult man with Graves' disease, either hyperthyroidism or ophthalmopathy (not recorded which).

For this clonotype: A much more abundant neighbour one base away suggests this may be a read error. V gene TRBV7-3 combines with J gene TRBJ1-2, with 8 bases matching TRBD1. Per the germline V gene, CDR1 is SGHTA and CDR2 is FQGTGA. This CDR3 region has 14 residues. The CDR3 sequence is CASSLTGVGNGCTF. Here the CDR3 DNA reads TGTGCCAGCAGCTTGACAGGGGTGGGAAATGGCTGCACCTTC.

This clonotype was observed once. A single base separates this from a much larger clone, so it may be a read error. Here the CDR3 omits its conserved ending phenylalanine or tryptophan, so a read error is the likely source. The chain is built from TRBV29-1 and TRBJ1-2; D is unresolved. Trimming shortened V by 3 bases and J by 2 bases, and 10 bases separated the two germline ends. Germline lookup yields CDR1 SQVTM and CDR2 ANQGSEA. This CDR3 is built from 13 residues. CDR3 loop: CSVEDPENYGYTL. The CDR3 bases are TGCAGCGTTGAGGACCCAGAAAACTATGGCTACACCCTC.

The V gene is TRBV20-1, the J gene TRBJ2-5; D not resolved. Trimming left V 3 bases short and J 9 bases short, with 20 bases between. CDR1 and CDR2 (germline): DFQATT, SNEGSKA (reference sequence). CDR3 length: 14 amino acids. The CDR3: CSASPAGNNQPQYF. For the CDR3, the DNA is TGCAGTGCTAGTCCGGCCGGAAACAATCAGCCCCAGTACTTC.

This chain joins TRBV20-1 and TRBJ1-1; D remains ambiguous. The CDR3 runs 14 residues. V lost 2 bases and J 0 bases, leaving 10 bases between the germline ends. Germline assignment: CDR1 DFQATT and CDR2 SNEGSKA (reference sequence). The CDR3 loop is CSARQAGLNTEAFF. The CDR3 coding sequence is TGCAGTGCTAGACAGGCAGGTTTGAACACTGAAGCTTTCTTT.

In its sample, this clonotype was seen once. This may be a read error: a much more frequent sequence differs by one nucleotide. The chain joins TRBV24-1 to TRBJ1-2; 12 nucleotides line up with TRBD1. The CDR3 is 15 residues long. Per the germline V gene, CDR1 is KGHDR and CDR2 is SFDVKD. The CDR3 sequence is CAISDPGQGAQGYTF. The CDR3 bases are TGTGCCATCAGTGACCCGGGACAGGGGGCGCAGGGCTACACCTTC.

The chain couples TRBV12-3 or TRBV12-4 to TRBJ1-4; D not resolved. There are 14 residues in the CDR3. Trimming shortened V by 8 bases and J by 3 bases, and 13 bases separated the two germline ends. CDR3 region: CASRRYAANEKLFF. CDR3 DNA: TGTGCCAGCCGTAGATACGCGGCTAATGAAAAACTGTTTTTT.

Points on this clonotype: An end of the junction differs from the germline gene, which may be a read error. This chain links TRBV14 with TRBJ1-2; D gene ambiguous. The CDR3 has 14 amino acids. In germline, CDR1 is SGHDN, CDR2 FVKESK. This CDR3 reads CASSQERRLYGYIF. CDR3 bases: TGTGCCAGCAGCCAAGAACGGCGGCTCTATGGCTACATCTTC.

This chain links TRBV7-2 with TRBJ1-1; D is unclear. V shed 5 bases and J shed 8 bases, with 18 bases lying between them. Germline V lookup: CDR1 SGHTA, CDR2 FQGNSA. The CDR3 spans 14 residues. The CDR3 sequence: CASSRTANSQEAFF. As DNA, the CDR3 is TGTGCCAGCAGCAGAACAGCGAACTCCCAAGAAGCTTTCTTT. Full variable domain (missing parts from reference TRBV7-2 and TRBJ1-1): GAGVSQSPSNKVTEKGKDVELRCDPISGHTALYWYRQSLGQGLEFLIYFQGNSAPDKSGLPSDRFSAERTGGSVSTLTIQRTQQEDSAVYLCASSRTANSQEAFFGQGTRLTVV.

J is TRBJ2-7 and V is TRBV2; a weak D match, TRBD2 (6 bases). Germline V lookup: CDR1 SNHLY, CDR2 FYNNEI. V lost 5 bases, J lost 0 bases, and 14 bases lay in between. This CDR3 is 15 amino acids long. The CDR3 nucleotides are TGTGCCAGCAGTCGAAAGACGGGAGTCTCCTACGAGCAGTACTTC. Its translation: CASSRKTGVSYEQYF.

This clonotype was detected only a few times. This chain links TRBV20-1 with TRBJ2-7, with TRBD1 matching over 9 bases. Per germline, CDR1 DFQATT and CDR2 SNEGSKA (reference sequence). The CDR3 is 11 amino acids. The V gene end was trimmed by 7 bases and the J gene end by 3 bases; junction bases not matched to a gene: 1. The CDR3 here is CSGGQGYEQYF. The CDR3 nucleotides read TGCAGTGGGGGACAGGGCTACGAGCAGTACTTC.

This chain connects TRBV5-5 to TRBJ1-4; 7 bases fit TRBD1. Per the germline V gene, CDR1 is SGHKS and CDR2 is YYEKEE (reference sequence). The CDR3 is 16 residues long. V dropped 2 bases and J dropped 5; count of bases not matched to a gene: 9. CDR3 sequence: CASSLVGGQSNEKLFF. The CDR3 bases are TGTGCCAGCAGCTTAGTCGGGGGACAGTCAAATGAAAAACTGTTTTTT.

This clonotype has a count of ten or more. The chain is built from TRBV29-1 and TRBJ1-1; D is possibly TRBD1 (5 bases). The V gene lost 7 bases and the J gene lost 2 bases, with 8 bases spanning the gap. CDR1 and CDR2 from the germline V gene are SQVTM and ANQGSEA. The CDR3 covers 11 residues. The CDR3 reads CSAGTNTEAFF. Written as DNA, the CDR3 is TGCAGCGCCGGGACCAACACTGAAGCTTTCTTT.

This clonotype was seen a single time. As DNA, the CDR3 is TGTGCCAGCAGCTCGAACGGGGGGACCCAGTACTTC. Its protein is CASSSNGGTQYF. The J gene is TRBJ2-5, the V gene TRBV7-9, with D maybe TRBD2 (6 bases). The CDR3 extends over 12 amino acids. CDR1 SEHNR and CDR2 FQNEAQ come from the germline V gene (reference sequence). V dropped 4 bases and J dropped 7 bases, with 10 bases sitting between them. Full variable domain (outside the CDR3, taken from reference TRBV7-9 and TRBJ2-5): DTGVSQNPRHKITKRGQNVTFRCDPISEHNRLYWYRQTLGQGPEFLTYFQNEAQLEKSRLLSDRFSAERPKGSFSTLEIQRTEQGDSAMYLCASSSNGGTQYFGPGTRLLVL.

The chain uses TRBV25-1 and TRBJ2-7; TRBD2 agrees at 14 bases. Per the germline V gene, CDR1 is MGHDK and CDR2 is SYGVNS. Trimming removed 7 bases from V and 6 bases from J; junction bases left unmatched: 11. This CDR3 comprises 16 residues. Here the CDR3 DNA reads TGTGCCAGCACCCATATCGGGACTAGCGGGAGAGGCGAGCAGTACTTC. This codes for CASTHIGTSGRGEQYF.

Ten or more counts support this clonotype. V is TRBV2 and J is TRBJ1-4; 7 bases match TRBD1. Looked up from germline, CDR1 is SNHLY and CDR2 is FYNNEI. CDR3 size: 14 residues. V gave up 5 bases and J gave up 4 bases; unmatched junction bases: 4. CDR3 in amino acids: CASSPGTVNEKLFF. The CDR3 nucleotides read TGTGCCAGCAGTCCCGGGACAGTTAATGAAAAACTGTTTTTT. The full variable domain, rest sourced from reference TRBV2 and TRBJ1-4, is EPEVTQTPSHQVTQMGQEVILRCVPISNHLYFYWYRQILGQKVEFLVSFYNNEISEKSEIFDDQFSVERPDGSNFTLKIRSTKLEDSAMYFCASSPGTVNEKLFFGSGTQLSVL.

Turning to this clonotype: Being one base from a much bigger clone, this may be a read error. The chain uses TRBV29-1 and TRBJ1-2; 9 bases align to TRBD1. The CDR3 contains 12 residues. Germline-derived CDR1 and CDR2 are SQVTM and ANQGSEA. For the CDR3, the DNA is TGCAGCATTGACGGACAGGGGCATGGCTACACCTTC. Encoded protein: CSIDGQGHGYTF.

This clonotype was recorded many times. CDR3 in DNA: TGTGCCAGCATCGCAGAGATAGGGGGCATACAAGAGACCCAGTACTTC. Translated, it gives CASIAEIGGIQETQYF. The chain carries TRBV2 and TRBJ2-5, with 7 bases fitting TRBD1. This CDR3 has 16 residues. Germline trimming cut 7 bases from V and 2 bases from J; bases unmatched to any gene: 13. Germline V gene lookup returns CDR1 SNHLY and CDR2 FYNNEI.

Many counts were recorded for this clonotype. V is TRBV24-1 and J is TRBJ2-2, with D possibly TRBD2 on 6 matching bases. The CDR3 is 12 residues long. Between the trimmed V and J ends, which lost 9 bases and 5 bases, there was a span of 9 bases. The germline V gene encodes CDR1 KGHDR and CDR2 SFDVKD. The DNA of the CDR3 is TGTGCCACCGGTCGGGGGACCGGGGAGCTGTTTTTT. This gives the protein CATGRGTGELFF.